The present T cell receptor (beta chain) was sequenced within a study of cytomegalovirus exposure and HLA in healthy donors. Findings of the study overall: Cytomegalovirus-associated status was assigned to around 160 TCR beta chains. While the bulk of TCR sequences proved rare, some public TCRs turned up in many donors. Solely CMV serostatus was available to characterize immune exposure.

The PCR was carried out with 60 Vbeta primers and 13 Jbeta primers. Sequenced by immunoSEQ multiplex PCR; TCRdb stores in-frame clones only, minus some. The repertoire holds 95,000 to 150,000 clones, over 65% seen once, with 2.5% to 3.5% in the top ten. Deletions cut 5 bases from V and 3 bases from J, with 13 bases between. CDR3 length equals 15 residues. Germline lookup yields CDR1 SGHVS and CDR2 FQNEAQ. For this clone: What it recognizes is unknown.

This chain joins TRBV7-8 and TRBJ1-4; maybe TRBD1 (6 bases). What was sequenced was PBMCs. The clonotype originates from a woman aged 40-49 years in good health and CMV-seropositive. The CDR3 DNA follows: TGTGCCAGCAGCCAATGGGGGGGCTCTAATGAAAAACTGTTTTTT. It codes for CASSQWGGSNEKLFF.